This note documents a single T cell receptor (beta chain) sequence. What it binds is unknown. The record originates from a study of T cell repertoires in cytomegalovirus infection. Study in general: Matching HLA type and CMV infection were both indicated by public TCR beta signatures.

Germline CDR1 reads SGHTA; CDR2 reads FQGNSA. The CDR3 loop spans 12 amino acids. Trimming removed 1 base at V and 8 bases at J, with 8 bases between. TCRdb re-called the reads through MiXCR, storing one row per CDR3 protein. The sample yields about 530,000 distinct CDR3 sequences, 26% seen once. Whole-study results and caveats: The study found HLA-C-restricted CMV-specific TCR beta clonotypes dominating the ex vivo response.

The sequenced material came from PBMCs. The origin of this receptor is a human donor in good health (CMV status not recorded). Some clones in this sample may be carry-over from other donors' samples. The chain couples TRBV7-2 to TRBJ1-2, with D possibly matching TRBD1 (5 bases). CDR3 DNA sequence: TGTGCCAGCAGCTTAGGGGGGATCGGCTACACCTTC. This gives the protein CASSLGGIGYTF.